These 16 T cell receptor beta chains share one sample of origin, sequenced in a study of T cell responses to AZD1222 COVID-19 vaccine (dated by TCRdb to about 2021). Receptor amplification or capture employed the immunoSEQ multiplex PCR assay. TCRdb's version of the immuneACCESS table is confined to in-frame rearrangements and falls short of the full clone set. An unresolved V gene accounts for under half of the shortfall where checked; the remainder is of unknown origin. The sample contains around 77,000 clones, 86% of them found a single time. More than 2% of the sample lies in the top ten. In light of the paper, this sample's time point label describes: baseline before first vaccination. The sequencing used peripheral blood, collected on day 0 of AZD1222 vaccination. Receptor source: an adult in good health.

The chain is built from TRBV9 and TRBJ1-2, with TRBD1 matching over 7 bases. Trimming removed 4 bases from V and 9 bases from J; junction bases left unmatched: 9. CDR3 length: 13 residues. Per germline, CDR1 SGDLS and CDR2 YYNGEE. The CDR3 DNA reads TGTGCCAGCAGCTTCGGACAGGAGTTTCGCTACACCTTC. Translating it yields CASSFGQEFRYTF.

The table lists this clone with a few counts. The J gene is TRBJ2-7, the V gene TRBV9; TRBD2 might be the D (6 bases). There are 15 residues in the CDR3. V shed 4 bases and J shed 7 bases, with 21 bases lying between them. Germline CDR1 SGDLS, CDR2 YYNGEE. CDR3 in amino acids: CASSPSPASDGEQYF. The CDR3, as DNA: TGTGCCAGCAGCCCATCCCCTGCTAGCGATGGGGAGCAGTACTTC.

The CDR3 nucleotides read TGTGCCAGCAGCTTAGGGGATTATGGCTACACCTTC. This codes for CASSLGDYGYTF. The chain joins TRBV7-9 to TRBJ1-2; no clear D gene. V was shortened by 1 base and J by 5 bases, with 5 bases between the two germline ends. The CDR3 covers 12 residues. Germline V CDR1 and CDR2: SEHNR, FQNEAQ (reference sequence).

The chain carries TRBV19 and TRBJ1-3; D remains ambiguous. The V end was cut by 5 bases, the J end by 0 bases, with 8 bases between. CDR1 is LNHDA and CDR2 is SQIVND in the germline V gene (reference sequence). The CDR3 loop spans 14 amino acids. This CDR3 reads CASSEQSSGNTIYF. The CDR3 DNA follows: TGTGCCAGTAGTGAACAGAGCTCTGGAAACACCATATATTTT.

The chain recombines TRBV24-1 with TRBJ1-2; D gene unclear. V shed 11 bases and J shed 0 bases, with 12 bases lying between them. Germline V lookup: CDR1 KGHDR, CDR2 SFDVKD. The CDR3 has 13 residues. CDR3 sequence reads: CAISGRANYGYTF. CDR3 DNA: TGTGCCATCTCCGGAAGAGCTAACTATGGCTACACCTTC.

This rearrangement joins TRBV5-1 to TRBJ1-1; TRBD1 aligns across 7 bases. The CDR3 is 16 residues long. Trimming removed 2 bases from V and 6 bases from J; junction bases left unmatched: 13. The germline V gene has CDR1 SGHRS and CDR2 YFSETQ. This CDR3 reads CASSLRDSPGLAEAFF. In DNA, the CDR3 is TGCGCCAGCAGCTTAAGGGACAGTCCCGGGTTGGCTGAAGCTTTCTTT.

The table lists this clone with a few counts. The rearrangement links TRBV7-2 to TRBJ2-1; 8 positions agree with TRBD1. This CDR3 spans 15 amino acids. Per the germline V gene, CDR1 is SGHTA and CDR2 is FQGNSA. Losses at the gene ends were 6 bases for V and 6 bases for J; bases not matched to a gene: 10. CDR3 coding DNA: TGTGCCAGCAGTCCGGACAGGGATGGGATCAATGAGCAGTTCTTC. It translates to CASSPDRDGINEQFF.

The chain joins TRBV3-1 (or the pseudogene TRBV3-2) to TRBJ1-2; possible D gene TRBD1, 5 bases. Per germline, CDR1 LGHDT and CDR2 YNNKEL (reference sequence). V gave up 4 bases and J gave up 7 bases, with 16 bases separating them. The CDR3 has 14 residues. CDR3 region: CASSPGQGRGGYTF. The CDR3 DNA is TGTGCCAGCAGCCCCGGGCAGGGACGGGGTGGCTACACCTTC.

The chain is built from TRBV7-3 and TRBJ2-1; D gene unclear. Germline lookup yields CDR1 SGHTA and CDR2 FQGTGA. Deletions cut 5 bases from V and 5 bases from J, with 13 bases between. The CDR3 totals 14 residues. The DNA for the CDR3 is TGTGCCAGCAGCGCCTTGGACGGCAACAATGAGCAGTTCTTC. Translating gives CASSALDGNNEQFF.

The genes are TRBV27 and TRBJ2-3, with D perhaps TRBD1 (5 bases). The V and J ends lost 5 bases and 6 bases respectively, with 24 bases between them. The length of the CDR3 is 17 residues. Germline-derived CDR1 and CDR2 are MNHEY and SMNVEV (reference sequence). The CDR3 protein is CASSPLHLVRGSDTQYF. The CDR3 DNA reads TGTGCCAGCAGTCCTCTCCACCTAGTAAGGGGAAGCGATACGCAGTATTTT.

CDR3 nucleotide sequence: TGTGCCAGTAGTGATCCCGGGACAGGGGTCGGTGGGGCCCTCCACTTT. It is translated as CASSDPGTGVGGALHF. V and J are TRBV19 and TRBJ1-6; 10 nucleotides match TRBD1. This CDR3 contains 16 residues. Germline CDR1 reads LNHDA; CDR2 reads SQIVND (reference sequence). V was clipped by 5 bases and J by 14 bases; unmatched bases: 15. Variable domain in full (rest from reference TRBV19 and TRBJ1-6): DGGITQSPKYLFRKEGQNVTLSCEQNLNHDAMYWYRQDPGQGLRLIYYSQIVNDFQKGDIAEGYSVSREKKESFPLTVTSAQKNPTAFYLCASSDPGTGVGGALHFGNGTRLTVT.

The V and J genes are TRBV19 and TRBJ1-1, with D possibly matching TRBD1 (5 bases). CDR3 length: 15 residues. Germline CDR1 reads LNHDA; CDR2 reads SQIVND (reference sequence). Trimming removed 5 bases from V and 5 bases from J, with 18 bases in between. The CDR3 DNA is TGTGCCAGTAGTCAGATTCAGGGTAGCAATACTGAAGCTTTCTTT. It specifies CASSQIQGSNTEAFF.

This clone was seen a few times. The gene calls are TRBV7-2 and TRBJ2-3; no reliable D call. Between the trimmed V and J ends, which lost 2 bases and 3 bases, there was a span of 12 bases. The CDR3 extends over 15 amino acids. The germline gives CDR1 SGHTA, CDR2 FQGNSA. CDR3 sequence: CASSLMVVGTDTQYF. The CDR3 DNA follows: TGTGCCAGCAGCTTAATGGTTGTTGGGACAGATACGCAGTATTTT.

The chain links TRBV6-5 to TRBJ1-3; D is possibly TRBD1 (5 bases). Trimming cost V 4 bases and J 4 bases, with 8 bases left between them. CDR1 is MNHEY and CDR2 is SVGAGI in the germline V gene. The CDR3 has 13 amino acids. CDR3 nucleotides: TGTGCCAGCAGTTGGGGCAGCGGAAACACCATATATTTT. This sequence encodes CASSWGSGNTIYF.

The chain joins TRBV4-1 to TRBJ1-1; possibly TRBD1 for D (5 bases). With 2 bases removed from V and 4 bases from J, the gap between germline ends came to 20 bases. This CDR3 is 17 amino acids long. CDR1 MGHRA and CDR2 YSYEKL come from the germline V gene. The DNA for the CDR3 is TGCGCCAGCAGCCAAAAAACCCCCCGGGACGCCGGCACTGAAGCTTTCTTT. Protein: CASSQKTPRDAGTEAFF.

The CDR3, as DNA: TGTGCCACCAGTGAGCCGGGACGGAGCTATGGCTACACCTTC. Translated: CATSEPGRSYGYTF. This chain uses TRBV24-1 with TRBJ1-2; TRBD1 is a possible D gene (5 bases). Per the germline V gene, CDR1 is KGHDR and CDR2 is SFDVKD. Trimming removed 4 bases at V and 4 bases at J, with 12 bases between. This CDR3 contains 14 residues.